The 8 T cell receptor beta chains presented below share a single source sample, sequenced in a study of T cell repertoires in aging, cancer and after chemotherapy. Peripheral blood genomic DNA, not sorted cells or RNA, was the template. TRB rearrangements spanning V, D and J were amplified using mixed TRB-A/B primers. Using its own MiXCR run on the multiplex PCR reads, TCRdb lists one record per CDR3 protein. The data hold several thousand distinct CDR3 sequences, with around 38% observed a single time. The sequenced material came from blood. These receptor sequences come from a human donor in good health.

This clonotype came up a few times. V gene TRBV20-1 combines with J gene TRBJ2-3, with D uncertain. Germline loops: CDR1 DFQATT, CDR2 SNEGSKA (reference sequence). The CDR3 runs to 12 residues. V lost 3 bases and J 4 bases, leaving 8 bases between the germline ends. This chain's CDR3 is CSASTQSDTQYF. The DNA of the CDR3 is TGCAGTGCTAGCACCCAGTCAGATACGCAGTATTTT.

CDR3 in amino acids: CASSMESSYNSPLHF. CDR3 coding DNA: TGTGCCAGTAGTATGGAAAGCTCCTATAATTCACCCCTCCACTTT. V is TRBV19 and J is TRBJ1-6; D remains ambiguous. Looked up from germline, CDR1 is LNHDA and CDR2 is SQIVND (reference sequence). V was pared by 3 bases and J by 0 bases, with 6 bases between. This CDR3 contains 15 residues.

The J gene is TRBJ1-2, the V gene TRBV5-4; unclear D gene. V dropped 0 bases and J dropped 2 bases, with 11 bases sitting between them. The CDR3 runs to 15 residues. Germline CDR1 reads SGHNT; CDR2 reads YYREEE (reference sequence). CDR3 amino acids: CASSLVGPQNYGYTF. DNA for the CDR3: TGTGCCAGCAGCTTGGTAGGACCACAAAACTATGGCTACACCTTC.

The chain is built from TRBV15 and TRBJ2-7, with TRBD1 matching over 8 bases. Germline assignment: CDR1 LNHNV and CDR2 YYDKDF (reference sequence). This CDR3 region has 16 residues. The V gene end was trimmed by 2 bases and the J gene end by 1 base; junction bases not matched to a gene: 7. CDR3 sequence (DNA): TGTGCCACCAGCAGACTCGGACAGGGCTGGTCCTACGAGCAGTACTTC. It yields the protein CATSRLGQGWSYEQYF. The full variable domain, completed using reference TRBV15 and TRBJ2-7, is DAMVIQNPRYQVTQFGKPVTLSCSQTLNHNVMYWYQQKSSQAPKLLFHYYDKDFNNEADTPDNFQSRRPNTSFCFLDIRSPGLGDTAMYLCATSRLGQGWSYEQYFGPGTRLTVT.

The chain joins TRBV30 to TRBJ2-7; tentatively, D is TRBD1 (6 bases). Looked up from germline, CDR1 is GTSNPN and CDR2 is SVGIG (reference sequence). The CDR3 loop spans 13 amino acids. Trimming stripped 0 bases from V and 6 bases from J, with 12 bases between. CDR3 nucleotide sequence: TGTGCCTGGAGTGTAGAGCAGGGGACCGAGCAGTACTTC. Residues: CAWSVEQGTEQYF. The entire variable domain, with the rest obtained from reference TRBV30 and TRBJ2-7, is as follows: SQTIHQWPATLVQPVGSPLSLECTVEGTSNPNLYWYRQAAGRGLQLLFYSVGIGQISSEVPQNLSASRPQDRQFILSSKKLLLSDSGFYLCAWSVEQGTEQYFGPGTRLTVT.

V usage is TRBV18 and J usage is TRBJ1-5, with D possibly TRBD1 on 5 matching bases. Trimming took off 5 bases at V and 5 bases at J, with 13 bases between the two ends. Per the germline V gene, CDR1 is KGHSH and CDR2 is LQKENI. This CDR3 has 14 residues. CDR3 in DNA: TGTGCCAGCTCATCTAGACAGACCGATCAGCCCCAGCATTTT. Translating it yields CASSSRQTDQPQHF.

Of note for this clonotype: Sequence at one end of the junction differs from germline and may be a read error. The rearrangement uses TRBV19 and TRBJ1-6, with TRBD1 as a possible D gene (5 bases). The CDR3 runs 13 residues. CDR1 and CDR2 (germline): LNHDA, SQIVND (reference sequence). The CDR3 protein is CATMGRPNLPLHF. As DNA, the CDR3 is TGTGCCACCATGGGACGGCCTAATTTACCCCTCCACTTT.

The V gene is TRBV15, the J gene TRBJ2-7, with D maybe TRBD1 (6 bases). This CDR3 is built from 15 residues. Looked up from germline, CDR1 is LNHNV and CDR2 is YYDKDF (reference sequence). Trimming pared 0 bases from V and 10 bases from J, leaving 19 bases between. The CDR3 loop reads CATSRDGINTGNQYF. DNA for the CDR3: TGTGCCACCAGCAGAGATGGGATTAACACAGGGAATCAGTACTTC.